This T cell receptor beta chain appears in the sequencing data of a study of regulatory T cells in long-lasting Graves disease. TCR beta libraries were built with iRepertoire HTBI primers and Arm-PCR of CDR3 regions. From the multiplex PCR reads, TCRdb called clonotypes with MiXCR, one entry per CDR3 protein. The repertoire includes about 460,000 distinct CDR3 sequences, about 20% of them detected once, and under 15% sits in the top ten. General observations from the study: The study found TRBV28, TRBJ1-2 and TRBJ2-5 favored in persistent disease. Thyroid tissue was not studied; only peripheral blood was. Those with persistent disease had in common more public clonotypes (around 2,700) than new patients (approximately 890).

The CDR3 loop spans 16 amino acids. Germline CDR1 is SNHLY and CDR2 is FYNNEI. V lost 0 bases to trimming and J lost 6 bases, with 17 bases between them. In the case of this clonotype: What it binds is unknown. A read error may explain this, as a much larger clone is one base away.

As for time point: persistent/refractory GD, antithyroid drugs over 5 years with positive TRAb. Preparation of the TCR library used RNA extracted from PBMCs. The patient group derived from an endocrinology department in Xi'an, China. The sequence was collected from a female donor with Graves disease. The sequencing used peripheral blood mononuclear cells (PBMCs), collected when the disease was refractory, from a patient treated with antithyroid drugs. V gene TRBV2 combines with J gene TRBJ1-1; weak D call: TRBD1 (5 bases). The CDR3 DNA follows: TGTGCCAGCAGTGAAGCTGGGGGGAGGGGACGAGCTGAAGCTTTCTTT. Translated, it gives CASSEAGGRGRAEAFF.